This T cell receptor (beta chain) was recorded in a study of T cells expressing NK-cell markers. Overall study: It was sorted CD3+CD56-NKG2C+, CD3+CD56+NKG2C- and CD3+CD56+NKG2C+ T cells that provided the TCR beta repertoires.

The CDR3 consists of 14 residues. CDR1 is SGHTA and CDR2 is FQGTGA in the germline V gene. Study conclusions and caveats: These clonotypes also led the CD3+CD56-NKG2C+ fraction in a handful of donors.

A 5'RACE template switching approach incorporating UMIs was used to make TCR beta cDNA. Reprocessing the 5' RACE reads, TCRdb reports a single entry for every CDR3 protein and omits DNA. The sample's table shows roughly 390,000 distinct CDR3 sequences. Of note for this clonotype: What it binds is not known.

The chain has TRBV7-3 and TRBJ1-1. This TCR was recovered from a man between 18 and 69 years old in good health. Material: blood T cells: a sorted CD56 or NKG2C T cell subset, CD4+ or CD8+ T cells, or bulk PBMC T cells (not recorded which). The CDR3 is CASSLTTENTEAFF.